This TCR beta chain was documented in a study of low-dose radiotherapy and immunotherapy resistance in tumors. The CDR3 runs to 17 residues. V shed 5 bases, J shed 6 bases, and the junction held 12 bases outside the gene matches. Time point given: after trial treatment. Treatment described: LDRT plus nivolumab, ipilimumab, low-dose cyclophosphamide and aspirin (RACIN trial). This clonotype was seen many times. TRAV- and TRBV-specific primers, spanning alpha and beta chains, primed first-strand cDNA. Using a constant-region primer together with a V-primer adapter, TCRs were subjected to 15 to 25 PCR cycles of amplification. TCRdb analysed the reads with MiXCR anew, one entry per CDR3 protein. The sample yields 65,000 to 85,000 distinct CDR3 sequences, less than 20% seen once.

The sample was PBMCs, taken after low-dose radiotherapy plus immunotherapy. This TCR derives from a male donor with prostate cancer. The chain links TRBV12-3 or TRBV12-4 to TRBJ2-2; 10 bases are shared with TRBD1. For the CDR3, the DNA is TGTGCCAGCAGTCCCGGGACAGGGGTTGTTCTTGCCGGGGAGCTGTTTTTT. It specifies CASSPGTGVVLAGELFF.